This T cell receptor beta chain is from a study of early T cells in non-severe SARS-CoV-2 infection. Findings and limits, study-wide: The matching step, a VDJdb search, favored anti-spike CD8 responses and missed private and CD4 specificities.

This clonotype showed up many times. Antigen unknown. The protocol attached unique molecular identifiers to individual cDNA molecules. From the 5' RACE reads, TCRdb called clonotypes with MiXCR, one entry per CDR3 protein. This table holds tens of thousands of distinct CDR3 sequences, 5.5% to 8% found once. The sample consisted of whole blood. This clonotype was obtained from an adult who was a healthcare worker with PCR-confirmed SARS-CoV-2 infection or an uninfected control (not recorded which).

CDR3 nucleotide sequence: TGCGCCAGCAGGCTAGCGGGTTACAATGAGCAGTTCTTC. Encoded protein: CASRLAGYNEQFF. The chain uses TRBV5-1 and TRBJ2-1; TRBD2 aligns across 8 bases. Germline V lookup: CDR1 SGHRS, CDR2 YFSETQ. This CDR3 contains 13 residues. V trimming: 5 bases; J trimming: 4 bases; junction bases outside the gene matches: 2.